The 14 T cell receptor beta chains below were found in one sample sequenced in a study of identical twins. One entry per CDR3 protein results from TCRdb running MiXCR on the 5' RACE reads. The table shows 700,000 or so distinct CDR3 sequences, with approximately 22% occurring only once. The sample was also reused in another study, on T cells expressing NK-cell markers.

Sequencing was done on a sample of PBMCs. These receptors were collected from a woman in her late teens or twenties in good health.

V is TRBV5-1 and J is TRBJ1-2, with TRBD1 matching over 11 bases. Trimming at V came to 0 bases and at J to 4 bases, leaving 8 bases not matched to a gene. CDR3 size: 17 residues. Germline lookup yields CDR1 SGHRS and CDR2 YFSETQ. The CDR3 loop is CASSLDAGTGGTYGYTF. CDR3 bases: TGCGCCAGCAGCTTGGATGCCGGGACAGGGGGGACCTATGGCTACACCTTC.

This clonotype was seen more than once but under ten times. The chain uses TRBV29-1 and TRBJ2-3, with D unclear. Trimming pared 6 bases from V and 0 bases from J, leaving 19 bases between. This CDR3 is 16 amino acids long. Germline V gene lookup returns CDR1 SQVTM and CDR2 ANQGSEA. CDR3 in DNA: TGCAGCGTCGTGACGAGTACAGACCCTAGCACAGATACGCAGTATTTT. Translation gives CSVVTSTDPSTDTQYF.

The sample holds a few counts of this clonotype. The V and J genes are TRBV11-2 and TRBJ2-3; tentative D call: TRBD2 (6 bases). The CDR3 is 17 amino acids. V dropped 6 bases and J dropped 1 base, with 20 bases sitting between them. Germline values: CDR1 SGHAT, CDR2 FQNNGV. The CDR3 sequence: CASSPPWWDFRTDTQYF. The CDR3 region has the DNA TGTGCCAGCAGTCCGCCTTGGTGGGACTTTCGCACAGATACGCAGTATTTT.

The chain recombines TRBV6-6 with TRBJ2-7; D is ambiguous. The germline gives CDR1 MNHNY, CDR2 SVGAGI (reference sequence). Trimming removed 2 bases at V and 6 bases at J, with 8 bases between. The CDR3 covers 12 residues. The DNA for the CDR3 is TGTGCCAGCAGTTACCCCCTCAGCGAGCAGTACTTC. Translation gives CASSYPLSEQYF.

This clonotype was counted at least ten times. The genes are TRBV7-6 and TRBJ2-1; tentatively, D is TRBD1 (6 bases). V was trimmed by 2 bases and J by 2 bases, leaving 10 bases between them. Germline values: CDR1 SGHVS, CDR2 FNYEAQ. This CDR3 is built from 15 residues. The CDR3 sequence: CASSLQGLAYNEQFF. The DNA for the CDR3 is TGTGCCAGCAGCTTACAGGGGCTAGCCTACAATGAGCAGTTCTTC.

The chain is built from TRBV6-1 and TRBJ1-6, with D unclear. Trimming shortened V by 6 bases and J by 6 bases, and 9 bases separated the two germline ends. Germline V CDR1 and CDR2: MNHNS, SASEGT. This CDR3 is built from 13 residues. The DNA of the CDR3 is TGTGCCAGCAGCGGACGGATTAATTCACCCCTCCACTTT. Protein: CASSGRINSPLHF.

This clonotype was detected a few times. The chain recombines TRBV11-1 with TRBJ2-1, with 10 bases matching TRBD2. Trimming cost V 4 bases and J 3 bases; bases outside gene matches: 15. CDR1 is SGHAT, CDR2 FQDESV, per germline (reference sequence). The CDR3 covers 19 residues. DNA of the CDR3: TGTGCCAGCAGCTCTTTCGGGCTAGCGGGAGTCGACCGCTACAATGAGCAGTTCTTC. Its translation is CASSSFGLAGVDRYNEQFF.

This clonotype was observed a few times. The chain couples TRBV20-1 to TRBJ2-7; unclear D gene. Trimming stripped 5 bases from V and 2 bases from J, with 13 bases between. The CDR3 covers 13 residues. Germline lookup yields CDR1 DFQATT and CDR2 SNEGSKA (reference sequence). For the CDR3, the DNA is TGCAGTGCTCCGAAGGGCAGCACCTACGAGCAGTACTTC. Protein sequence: CSAPKGSTYEQYF.

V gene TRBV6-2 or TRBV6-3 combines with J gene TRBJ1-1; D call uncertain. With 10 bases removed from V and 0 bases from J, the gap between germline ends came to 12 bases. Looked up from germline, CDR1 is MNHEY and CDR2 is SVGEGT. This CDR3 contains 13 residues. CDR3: CATQFNVNTEAFF. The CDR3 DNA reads TGTGCCACCCAATTTAACGTGAACACTGAAGCTTTCTTT.

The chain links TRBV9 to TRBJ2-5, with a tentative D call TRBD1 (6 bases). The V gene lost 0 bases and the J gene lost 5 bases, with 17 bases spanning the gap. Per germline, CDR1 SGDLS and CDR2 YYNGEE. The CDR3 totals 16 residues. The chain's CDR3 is CASSVDPQGRGETQYF. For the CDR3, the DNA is TGTGCCAGCAGCGTAGACCCCCAGGGGAGAGGGGAGACCCAGTACTTC.

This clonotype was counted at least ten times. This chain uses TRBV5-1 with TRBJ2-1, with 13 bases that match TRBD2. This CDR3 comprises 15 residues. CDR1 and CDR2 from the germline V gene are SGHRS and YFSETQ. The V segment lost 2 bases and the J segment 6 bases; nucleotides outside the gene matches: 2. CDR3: CASSLGLAGANEQFF. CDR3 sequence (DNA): TGCGCCAGCAGCTTAGGACTAGCGGGAGCCAATGAGCAGTTCTTC.

The CDR3, as DNA: TGTGCCAGCAGCCGAACAGGGGGCGACCAGTTCTTC. Encoded protein: CASSRTGGDQFF. This chain connects TRBV12-3 or TRBV12-4 to TRBJ2-1, with 9 positions matching TRBD1. CDR3 size: 12 residues. The V and J ends lost 6 bases and 13 bases, in that order; junction bases with no gene match: 7.

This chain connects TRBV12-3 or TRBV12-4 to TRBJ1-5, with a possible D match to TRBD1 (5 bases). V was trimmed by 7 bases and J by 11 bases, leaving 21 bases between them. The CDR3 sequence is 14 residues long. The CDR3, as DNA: TGTGCCAGCACCGGGACTTTAGCCGAATATACCCAGCATTTT. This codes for CASTGTLAEYTQHF.

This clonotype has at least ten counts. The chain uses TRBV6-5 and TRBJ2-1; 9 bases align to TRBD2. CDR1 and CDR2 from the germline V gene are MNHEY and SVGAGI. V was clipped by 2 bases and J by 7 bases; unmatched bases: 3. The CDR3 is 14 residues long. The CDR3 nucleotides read TGTGCCAGCAGTTACAAGACTAGCGGAAATGAGCAGTTCTTC. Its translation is CASSYKTSGNEQFF.